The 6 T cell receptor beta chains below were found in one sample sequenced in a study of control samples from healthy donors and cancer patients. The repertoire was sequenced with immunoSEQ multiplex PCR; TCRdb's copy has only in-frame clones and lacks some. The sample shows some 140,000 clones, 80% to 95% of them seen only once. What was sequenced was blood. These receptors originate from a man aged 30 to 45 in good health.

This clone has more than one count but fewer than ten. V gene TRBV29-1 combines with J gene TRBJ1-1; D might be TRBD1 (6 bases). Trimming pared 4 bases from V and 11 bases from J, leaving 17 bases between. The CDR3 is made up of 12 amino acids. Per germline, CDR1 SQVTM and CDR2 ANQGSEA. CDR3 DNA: TGCAGCGTTGGGAATGAGGGGGTTACCGCTTTCTTT. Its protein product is CSVGNEGVTAFF.

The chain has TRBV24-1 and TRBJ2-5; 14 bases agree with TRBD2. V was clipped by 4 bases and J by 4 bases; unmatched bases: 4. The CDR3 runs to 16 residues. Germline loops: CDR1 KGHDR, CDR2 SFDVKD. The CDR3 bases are TGTGCCACCAGTGACTCGGGACTAGCGGGAGTAGAGACCCAGTACTTC. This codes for CATSDSGLAGVETQYF.

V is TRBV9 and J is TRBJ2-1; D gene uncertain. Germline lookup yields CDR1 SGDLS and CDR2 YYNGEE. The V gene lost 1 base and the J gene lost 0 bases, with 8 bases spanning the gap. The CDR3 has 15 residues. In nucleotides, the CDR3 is TGTGCCAGCAGCGTACAAGCCTTCTCCTACAATGAGCAGTTCTTC. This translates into CASSVQAFSYNEQFF.

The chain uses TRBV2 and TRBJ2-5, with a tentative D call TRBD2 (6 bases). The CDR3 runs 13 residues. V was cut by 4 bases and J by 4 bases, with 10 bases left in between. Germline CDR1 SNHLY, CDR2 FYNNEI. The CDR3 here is CASSAGSGETQYF. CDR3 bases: TGTGCCAGCAGTGCGGGTAGCGGAGAGACCCAGTACTTC.

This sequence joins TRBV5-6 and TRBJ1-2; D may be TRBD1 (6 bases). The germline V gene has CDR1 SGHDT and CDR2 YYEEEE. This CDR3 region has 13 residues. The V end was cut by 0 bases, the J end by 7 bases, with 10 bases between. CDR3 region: CASSLGDNAGYTF. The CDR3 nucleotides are TGTGCCAGCAGCTTGGGGGACAATGCTGGCTACACCTTC.

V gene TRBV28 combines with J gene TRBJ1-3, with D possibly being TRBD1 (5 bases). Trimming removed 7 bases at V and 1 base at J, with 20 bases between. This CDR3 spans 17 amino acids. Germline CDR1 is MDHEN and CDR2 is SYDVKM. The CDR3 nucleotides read TGTGCCAGCAACGGCGGCGGAGGGGTACCTTCTGGAAACACCATATATTTT. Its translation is CASNGGGGVPSGNTIYF.